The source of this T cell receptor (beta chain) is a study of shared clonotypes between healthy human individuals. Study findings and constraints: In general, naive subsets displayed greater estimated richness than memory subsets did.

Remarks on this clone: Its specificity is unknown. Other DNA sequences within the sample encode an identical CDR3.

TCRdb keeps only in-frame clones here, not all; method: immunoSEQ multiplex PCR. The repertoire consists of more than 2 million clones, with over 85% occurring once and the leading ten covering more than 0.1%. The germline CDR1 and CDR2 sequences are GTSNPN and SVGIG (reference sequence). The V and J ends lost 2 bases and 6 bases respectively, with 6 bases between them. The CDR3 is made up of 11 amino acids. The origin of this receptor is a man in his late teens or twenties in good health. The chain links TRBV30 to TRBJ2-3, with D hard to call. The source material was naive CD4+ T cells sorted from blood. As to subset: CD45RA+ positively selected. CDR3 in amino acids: CAWSLEDTQYF. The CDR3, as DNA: TGTGCCTGGAGTCTAGAGGATACGCAGTATTTT.